A single sample gave rise to the 22 T cell receptor beta chains below, sequenced in a study of CD8 T cells in ankylosing spondylitis (dated by TCRdb to 2016 to 2017). Receptors were amplified or captured by 5' RACE. Data came from an Illumina HiSeq 2500. TCRdb trimmed public reads at Q25 via fastp, called clones via MiXCR and kept in-frame beta chains. Entries are consolidated by CDR3 protein sequence, retaining the most common genes and DNA. The sample table lists roughly 91,000 distinct CDR3 sequences, about 8.5% of them with a count of one. The ten largest clones capture around a tenth of the sample. The sequencing sample was made of blood, either unsorted or a sorted T cell fraction (not recorded which). The receptors here all came from a male donor with ankylosing spondylitis or in good health (not recorded which).

This clonotype was seen repeatedly, ten times or more. This rearrangement joins TRBV5-1 to TRBJ2-1; 12 bases map to TRBD2. Per germline, CDR1 SGHRS and CDR2 YFSETQ. The CDR3 spans 16 residues. The ends lost 6 bases at V and 7 bases at J; junction bases unmatched: 11. CDR3 DNA sequence: TGCGCCAGCACCTTACAGACCGGGACTAGCGGGAATGAGCAGTTCTTC. Its translation: CASTLQTGTSGNEQFF.

This clonotype was counted at least ten times. The chain has TRBV5-1 and TRBJ1-2, with 8 bases matching TRBD1. The length of the CDR3 is 14 residues. Germline CDR1 and CDR2: SGHRS and YFSETQ. Trimming removed 3 bases from V and 6 bases from J; junction bases left unmatched: 7. The CDR3 here is CASSSGAGGDGYTF. The CDR3 region has the DNA TGCGCCAGCAGCTCCGGGGCAGGGGGCGATGGCTACACCTTC. Combining the CDR3 with reference TRBV5-1 and TRBJ1-2 gives the whole variable domain KAGVTQTPRYLIKTRGQQVTLSCSPISGHRSVSWYQQTPGQGLQFLFEYFSETQRNKGNFPGRFSGRQFSNSRSEMNVSTLELGDSALYLCASSSGAGGDGYTFGSGTRLTVV.

V usage is TRBV24-1 and J usage is TRBJ2-5, with TRBD2 matching 8 bases. The CDR3 sequence is 16 residues long. J lost 3 bases, V lost 4 bases, and 9 bases had no gene match. Germline values: CDR1 KGHDR, CDR2 SFDVKD. CDR3 in DNA: TGTGCCACCAGTGACGCCGCAGCGGGGGCAAAAGAGACCCAGTACTTC. The encoded protein is CATSDAAAGAKETQYF.

This clonotype showed up many times. V gene TRBV12-3 or TRBV12-4 combines with J gene TRBJ2-7; no clear D gene. V was clipped by 6 bases and J by 0 bases, with 15 bases between them. The CDR3 is made up of 15 amino acids. CDR3 sequence: CASSLKPRTSYEQYF. DNA of the CDR3: TGTGCCAGCAGCCTTAAACCTAGGACCTCCTACGAGCAGTACTTC.

This clonotype was found many times. The chain joins TRBV20-1 to TRBJ2-7, with 9 bases matching TRBD1. V dropped 3 bases and J dropped 1; count of bases not matched to a gene: 7. This CDR3 contains 15 residues. Looked up from germline, CDR1 is DFQATT and CDR2 is SNEGSKA (reference sequence). The CDR3 DNA is TGCAGTGCTAGTCCTTTGACAGGGGGATCCTACGAGCAGTACTTC. Translating it yields CSASPLTGGSYEQYF.

This clonotype was observed at least ten times. The chain couples TRBV5-6 to TRBJ2-1; TRBD2 is a possible D gene (6 bases). Germline V CDR1 and CDR2: SGHDT, YYEEEE. V lost 2 bases to trimming and J lost 11 bases, with 14 bases between them. The CDR3 consists of 13 residues. This chain's CDR3 is CASSLPLGGKQFF. The DNA for the CDR3 is TGTGCCAGCAGCTTACCATTGGGGGGAAAGCAGTTCTTC.

This clonotype was observed a handful of times. This rearrangement joins TRBV6-2 or TRBV6-3 to TRBJ2-3, with D unresolved. Trimming removed 7 bases from V and 2 bases from J, with 22 bases in between. The CDR3 has 17 residues. Germline V gene sequence: CDR1 MNHEY, CDR2 SVGEGT. The CDR3 bases are TGTGCCAGCAACACGCACTTTAGCTCCCGTGACACAGATACGCAGTATTTT. Translating gives CASNTHFSSRDTDTQYF.

The sample holds many counts of this clonotype. V usage is TRBV10-3 and J usage is TRBJ1-1, with 7 nucleotides matching TRBD1. The trim removed 6 bases at V and 0 bases at J, leaving 4 bases unmatched. CDR1 and CDR2 from the germline V gene are ENHRY and SYGVKD. The CDR3 spans 14 residues. CDR3 nucleotides: TGTGCCATCAGCCCGGGACAGATGAACACTGAAGCTTTCTTT. Protein sequence: CAISPGQMNTEAFF.

This clonotype was counted only a few times. The chain joins TRBV5-1 to TRBJ2-3; 7 bases are a match to TRBD2. Germline assignment: CDR1 SGHRS and CDR2 YFSETQ. Trimming at V came to 7 bases and at J to 0 bases, leaving 5 bases not matched to a gene. This CDR3 spans 14 amino acids. CDR3 amino acids: CASSWRGSTDTQYF. The CDR3 bases are TGCGCCAGCTCGTGGCGGGGGAGCACAGATACGCAGTATTTT.

Ten or more counts support this clonotype. The chain couples TRBV10-3 to TRBJ2-6; no reliable D call. The CDR3 covers 16 residues. Germline values: CDR1 ENHRY, CDR2 SYGVKD. V lost 8 bases to trimming and J lost 0 bases, with 14 bases between them. The CDR3 loop is CAISFGPDSGANVLTF. The CDR3 region has the DNA TGTGCCATCTCCTTTGGGCCAGACTCTGGGGCCAACGTCCTGACTTTC.

This clonotype was seen a few times. This sequence joins TRBV7-8 and TRBJ1-5, with D perhaps matching TRBD1 (5 bases). CDR3 length: 16 amino acids. The V gene lost 5 bases and the J gene lost 2 bases, with 16 bases spanning the gap. Germline-derived CDR1 and CDR2 are SGHVS and FQNEAQ. The CDR3 reads CASSHYQGNGNQPQHF. As DNA, the CDR3 is TGTGCCAGCAGCCATTATCAGGGAAATGGCAATCAGCCCCAGCATTTT.

This clonotype came up many times. The chain recombines TRBV7-2 with TRBJ1-2, with no clear D. V gave up 3 bases and J gave up 4 bases, with 12 bases separating them. CDR1 SGHTA and CDR2 FQGNSA come from the germline V gene. This CDR3 is 14 amino acids long. CDR3 bases: TGTGCCAGCAGCTTGGGTCCTCGGGGCTATGGCTACACCTTC. Protein sequence: CASSLGPRGYGYTF.

This clonotype was recorded at least ten times. The V and J genes are TRBV7-9 and TRBJ1-1; D remains ambiguous. The CDR3 extends over 10 amino acids. The ends were cut back, 7 bases at V and 1 base at J, with 1 base in the middle. The germline gives CDR1 SEHNR, CDR2 FQNEAQ (reference sequence). CDR3 in DNA: TGTGCCAGCACGAACACTGAAGCTTTCTTT. Residues: CASTNTEAFF.

This clonotype showed up many times. The V call is TRBV7-2, the J call TRBJ2-7; 8 bases are shared with TRBD1. CDR1 and CDR2 from the germline V gene are SGHTA and FQGNSA. V was pared by 2 bases and J by 7 bases, with 1 base of the junction left unmatched. The CDR3 is 12 amino acids. CDR3 in amino acids: CASSLTGGEQYF. CDR3 bases: TGTGCCAGCAGCTTAACAGGGGGAGAGCAGTACTTC. Variable domain in full (rest from reference TRBV7-2 and TRBJ2-7): GAGVSQSPSNKVTEKGKDVELRCDPISGHTALYWYRQSLGQGLEFLIYFQGNSAPDKSGLPSDRFSAERTGGSVSTLTIQRTQQEDSAVYLCASSLTGGEQYFGPGTRLTVT.

This clonotype was seen at least ten times. The chain links TRBV2 to TRBJ2-3; D remains unclear. Germline V CDR1 and CDR2: SNHLY, FYNNEI. There are 12 residues in the CDR3. V lost 6 bases to trimming and J lost 6 bases, with 10 bases between them. The CDR3 reads CASRTTRDTQYF. The CDR3, as DNA: TGTGCCAGCAGAACTACGCGGGATACGCAGTATTTT.

This clonotype was seen many times. The V call is TRBV7-8, the J call TRBJ2-5; D might be TRBD1 (5 bases). The CDR3 spans 15 residues. The V end was cut by 3 bases, the J end by 6 bases, with 17 bases between. The V gene's germline CDR1 is SGHVS and CDR2 FQNEAQ. CDR3 nucleotide sequence: TGTGCCAGCAGCTTTAGGCCAGGGTCGTTTCAGACCCAGTACTTC. This codes for CASSFRPGSFQTQYF.

This clonotype was recorded a few times. The V gene is TRBV20-1, the J gene TRBJ2-1; 13 nucleotides line up with TRBD2. V was clipped by 2 bases and J by 5 bases; unmatched bases: 6. CDR1 and CDR2 from the germline V gene are DFQATT and SNEGSKA (reference sequence). This CDR3 has 16 amino acids. CDR3 protein: CSARLPGLAGDNEQFF. CDR3 DNA sequence: TGCAGTGCTAGACTCCCCGGACTAGCGGGGGACAATGAGCAGTTCTTC.

The sample holds many counts of this clonotype. The chain recombines TRBV5-1 with TRBJ2-7; D remains ambiguous. The V gene's germline CDR1 is SGHRS and CDR2 YFSETQ. This CDR3 is built from 15 residues. Deletions cut 1 base from V and 3 bases from J, with 14 bases between. The DNA of the CDR3 is TGCGCCAGCAGCTTGTCTACCGAAGAGATCTACGAGCAGTACTTC. It encodes CASSLSTEEIYEQYF.

This clonotype was recorded many times. The chain carries TRBV4-3 and TRBJ2-3, with 9 bases matching TRBD2. V was pared by 5 bases and J by 9 bases, with 6 bases of the junction left unmatched. The CDR3 runs 13 residues. The germline V gene encodes CDR1 LGHNA and CDR2 YSLEER. CDR3 residues: CASSSRGGLTQYF. CDR3 nucleotide sequence: TGCGCCAGCAGCTCGCGGGGGGGTCTGACGCAGTATTTT.

This clonotype was seen many times. This chain uses TRBV5-1 with TRBJ2-1; 7 nucleotides match TRBD1. V shed 0 bases and J 2 bases; nucleotides not matched to a gene: 2. The CDR3 runs 15 residues. Germline V gene sequence: CDR1 SGHRS, CDR2 YFSETQ. The CDR3 loop reads CASSLATGAYNEQFF. The CDR3 nucleotides are TGCGCCAGCAGCTTGGCCACAGGGGCCTACAATGAGCAGTTCTTC.

The CDR3 coding sequence is TGCAGTGCTAGAGTGGAGTTGGGGGCAGCCCACGAGCAGTACTTC. Protein sequence: CSARVELGAAHEQYF. The chain couples TRBV20-1 to TRBJ2-7; maybe TRBD1 (6 bases). The CDR3 runs to 15 residues. CDR1 and CDR2 from the germline V gene are DFQATT and SNEGSKA (reference sequence). Deletions cut 1 base from V and 5 bases from J, with 18 bases between.

V is TRBV14 and J is TRBJ2-6; the D is unclear. Germline V lookup: CDR1 SGHDN, CDR2 FVKESK. V lost 1 base to trimming and J lost 0 bases, with 16 bases between them. The CDR3 spans 19 residues. As DNA, the CDR3 is TGTGCCAGCAGCCAAGTAGAAGAACAGATGCGCTCTGGGGCCAACGTCCTGACTTTC. Protein product: CASSQVEEQMRSGANVLTF.